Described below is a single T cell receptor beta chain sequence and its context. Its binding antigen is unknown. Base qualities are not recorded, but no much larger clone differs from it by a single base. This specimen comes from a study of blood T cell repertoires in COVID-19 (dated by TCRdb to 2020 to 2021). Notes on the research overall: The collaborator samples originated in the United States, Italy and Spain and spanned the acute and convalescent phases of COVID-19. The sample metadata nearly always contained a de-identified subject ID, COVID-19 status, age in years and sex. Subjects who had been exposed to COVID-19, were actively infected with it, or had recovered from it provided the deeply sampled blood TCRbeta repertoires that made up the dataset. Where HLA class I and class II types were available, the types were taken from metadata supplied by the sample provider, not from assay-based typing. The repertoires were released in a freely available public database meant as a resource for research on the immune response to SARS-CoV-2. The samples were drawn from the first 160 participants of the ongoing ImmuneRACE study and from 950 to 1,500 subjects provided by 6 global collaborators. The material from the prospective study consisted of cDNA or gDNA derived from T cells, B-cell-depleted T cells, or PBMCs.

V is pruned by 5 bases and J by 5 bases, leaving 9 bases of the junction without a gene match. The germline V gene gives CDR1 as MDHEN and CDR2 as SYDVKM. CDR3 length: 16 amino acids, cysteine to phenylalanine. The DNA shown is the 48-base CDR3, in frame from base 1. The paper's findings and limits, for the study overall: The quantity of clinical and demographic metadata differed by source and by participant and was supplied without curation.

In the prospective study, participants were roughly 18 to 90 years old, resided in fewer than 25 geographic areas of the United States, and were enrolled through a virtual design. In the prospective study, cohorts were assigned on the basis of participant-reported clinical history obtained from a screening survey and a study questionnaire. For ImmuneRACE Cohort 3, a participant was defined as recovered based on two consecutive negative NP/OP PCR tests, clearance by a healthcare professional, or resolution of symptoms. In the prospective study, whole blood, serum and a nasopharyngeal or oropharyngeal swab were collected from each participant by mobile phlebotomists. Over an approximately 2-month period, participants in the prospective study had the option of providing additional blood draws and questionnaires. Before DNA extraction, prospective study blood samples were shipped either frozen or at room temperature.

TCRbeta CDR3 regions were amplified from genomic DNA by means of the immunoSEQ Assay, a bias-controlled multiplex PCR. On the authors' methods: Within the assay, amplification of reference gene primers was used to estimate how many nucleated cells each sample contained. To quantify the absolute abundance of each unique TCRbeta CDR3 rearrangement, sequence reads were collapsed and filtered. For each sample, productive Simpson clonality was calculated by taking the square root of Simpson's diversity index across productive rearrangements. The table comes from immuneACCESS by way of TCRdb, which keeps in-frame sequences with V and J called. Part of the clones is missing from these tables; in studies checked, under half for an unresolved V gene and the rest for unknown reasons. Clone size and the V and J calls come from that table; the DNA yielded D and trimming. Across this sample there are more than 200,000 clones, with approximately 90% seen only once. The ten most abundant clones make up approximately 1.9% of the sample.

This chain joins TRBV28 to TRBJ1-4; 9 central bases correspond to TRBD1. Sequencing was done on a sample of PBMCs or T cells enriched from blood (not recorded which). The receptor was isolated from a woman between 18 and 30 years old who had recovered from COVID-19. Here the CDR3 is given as CASSHRSGTGNEKLFF. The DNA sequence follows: TGTGCCAGCAGTCACCGCTCCGGGACAGGGAATGAAAAACTGTTTTTT.